The 27 T cell receptor beta chains below were found in one sample sequenced in a study of kidney transplant recipient with SARS-CoV-2 infection. From the reads, TCRdb called clonotypes with MiXCR, one entry per CDR3 protein. The data contain about 250,000 distinct CDR3 sequences, around 28% of them singletons. The sample was a blood sample, taken at baseline and on roughly day 110 from a kidney transplant recipient. These receptors all come from a young adult male patient who had COVID-19 and was a kidney transplant recipient. The T cells may come from the graft donor.

As regards this clonotype: Being one base from a much bigger clone, this may be a read error. The J gene is TRBJ2-7, the V gene TRBV6-8; D is perhaps TRBD1 (6 bases). CDR3 size: 12 residues. Germline CDR1 is MNHGY and CDR2 is SAAAGT. The CDR3 sequence is CASGNRAHEQCF. The CDR3 DNA reads TGTGCCAGCGGAAACAGGGCCCACGAGCAGTGCTTC.

For this clonotype: This may arise from a read error, as a much more abundant clone is one base away. V and J are TRBV6-2 or TRBV6-3 and TRBJ1-2; unclear D gene. The CDR3 spans 17 residues. Trimming took 5 bases from V and 4 from J, leaving 23 bases between them. In germline, CDR1 is MNHEY, CDR2 SVGEGT. CDR3 loop: CASSPFSCIRKTYGYTF. CDR3 in DNA: TGTGCCAGCAGTCCATTTTCCTGCATCAGAAAGACCTATGGCTACACCTTC.

This clonotype occurred many times. The chain uses TRBV10-1 and TRBJ1-1; 8 bases line up with TRBD1. The V gene's germline CDR1 is WNHNN and CDR2 SYGVQD (reference sequence). This CDR3 is 14 amino acids long. Trimming cost V 6 bases and J 4 bases; bases outside gene matches: 7. CDR3 DNA: TGCGCCAGCAGGCAGACAGGGGAGGGCACTGAAGCTTTCTTT. This translates into CASRQTGEGTEAFF.

About this clonotype: A much larger clone is a single base away; this may be a read error. It is likely a read error, because the conserved phenylalanine at the end of the CDR3 is missing. The gene calls are TRBV23-1 and TRBJ1-2; D uncertain. TRBV23-1 falls under the ORF class, with uncertain function. The germline V and J ends were trimmed by 4 bases and 4 bases, with 22 bases remaining between them. The CDR3 runs to 17 residues. CDR3 nucleotide sequence: TGCGCCAGCAGTCCTCCCTTGCTACGCAGAAAGACCTATGGCTACACCCTC. Translated: CASSPPLLRRKTYGYTL.

Worth noting for this clonotype: With a much larger clone just one base away, this may be a read error. The conserved phenylalanine or tryptophan normally closing the CDR3 is absent here, so this likely arose from a read error. The rearrangement links TRBV4-2 to TRBJ2-1, with D unresolved. The germline V gene has CDR1 LGHNA and CDR2 YNFKEQ. Trimming took off 3 bases at V and 9 bases at J, with 9 bases between the two ends. The CDR3 has 12 amino acids. The CDR3 sequence: CASSQRPIEQFL. CDR3 DNA sequence: TGTGCCAGCAGCCAGAGACCTATTGAGCAGTTCCTC.

To note about this clonotype: This could be a read error, since a much larger clone is one nucleotide away. This chain links TRBV5-6 with TRBJ1-4; D gene uncertain. This CDR3 comprises 13 residues. Germline-derived CDR1 and CDR2 are SGHDT and YYEEEE. Here the CDR3 reads CTSSSRVSEKLFF. In DNA form, the CDR3 reads TGTACCAGCAGCTCAAGGGTGTCTGAAAAACTGTTTTTT.

This chain joins TRBV5-6 and TRBJ1-2; D unclear. Germline V CDR1 and CDR2: SGHDT, YYEEEE. V gave up 7 bases and J gave up 4 bases, with 23 bases separating them. The CDR3 sequence is 16 residues long. In DNA form, the CDR3 reads TGTGCCAGCCACGATGTCAATAGTCGAAAGACCTATGGCTACACCTTC. Amino acid sequence: CASHDVNSRKTYGYTF.

The chain uses TRBV5-1 and TRBJ2-7; tentative D call: TRBD1 (6 bases). Looked up from germline, CDR1 is SGHRS and CDR2 is YFSETQ. Trimming shortened V by 3 bases and J by 2 bases, and 15 bases separated the two germline ends. This CDR3 is built from 15 residues. This chain's CDR3 is CASSWGTGTTYEQYF. In DNA form, the CDR3 reads TGCGCCAGCAGCTGGGGGACCGGGACAACCTACGAGCAGTACTTC.

This clonotype occurred many times. The chain combines TRBV5-6 with TRBJ1-6; 10 bases line up with TRBD1. The CDR3 has 14 amino acids. The J segment lost 7 bases and the V segment lost 3 bases, leaving 1 base of the junction unmatched. CDR1 is SGHDT, CDR2 YYEEEE, per germline. CDR3 nucleotide sequence: TGTGCCAGCAGCTCGGACAGGGGGAATTCACCCCTCCACTTT. Encoded protein: CASSSDRGNSPLHF. Complete variable domain (other parts from reference TRBV5-6 and TRBJ1-6): DAGVTQSPTHLIKTRGQQVTLRCSPKSGHDTVSWYQQALGQGPQFIFQYYEEEERQRGNFPDRFSGHQFPNYSSELNVNALLLGDSALYLCASSSDRGNSPLHFGNGTRLTVT.

This clonotype has a handful of counts. The chain recombines TRBV21-1 with TRBJ1-1. TRBV21-1 is given as a pseudogene. The CDR3 consists of 17 residues. CDR3 sequence reads: CANLALSMGRAHTEAFF. The CDR3 DNA follows: TGTGCCAACCTGGCACTTTCGATGGGGAGGGCCCACACTGAAGCTTTCTTT.

Details on this clonotype: A much larger clone differs by one base, so this may be a read error. The chain recombines TRBV5-8 with TRBJ1-2; D call uncertain. Trimming stripped 5 bases from V and 4 bases from J, with 21 bases between. The CDR3 is made up of 16 amino acids. Germline CDR1 and CDR2: SGHTS and YDEGEE. The CDR3 is CASREYHTRKTYGYTF. The DNA of the CDR3 is TGTGCCAGCAGAGAGTATCATACACGAAAGACCTATGGCTACACCTTC.

This clonotype occurred many times. The chain combines TRBV13 with TRBJ2-7, with unresolved D. With 5 bases removed from V and 1 base from J, the gap between germline ends came to 15 bases. This CDR3 is built from 15 residues. Germline CDR1 is PRHDT and CDR2 is FYEKMQ (reference sequence). The CDR3 loop reads CASSADGRSSYEQYF. CDR3 nucleotides: TGTGCCAGCAGCGCGGACGGACGTTCGTCCTACGAGCAGTACTTC.

This clonotype has ten or more counts. The V gene is TRBV19, the J gene TRBJ1-5; 7 bases agree with TRBD1. This CDR3 comprises 16 residues. Per germline, CDR1 LNHDA and CDR2 SQIVND (reference sequence). Losses at the gene ends were 3 bases for V and 8 bases for J; bases not matched to a gene: 13. CDR3 amino acids: CASSIFRGQAAEPQHF. DNA for the CDR3: TGTGCCAGTAGTATTTTTAGAGGACAGGCGGCAGAGCCCCAGCATTTT.

The rearrangement uses TRBV6-5 and TRBJ2-3; D is ambiguous. Trimming cost V 8 bases and J 6 bases, with 21 bases left between them. The CDR3 runs 15 residues. Germline CDR1 and CDR2: MNHEY and SVGAGI. CDR3 sequence: CASSLKGSDSDTQYF. CDR3 in DNA: TGTGCCAGCTCCCTAAAGGGCTCCGATAGCGATACGCAGTATTTT.

This clonotype was found a few times. Given a much more abundant clone one base away, this may be a read error. The chain has TRBV20-1 and TRBJ2-7; possible D gene TRBD2, 5 bases. The CDR3 is made up of 12 amino acids. Germline V gene lookup returns CDR1 DFQATT and CDR2 SNEGSKA (reference sequence). Trimming removed 5 bases at V and 6 bases at J, with 14 bases between. CDR3 sequence: CSARDDGREQYF. The CDR3 coding sequence is TGCAGTGCTCGGGATGACGGTCGCGAGCAGTACTTC.

In this sample, this clonotype turned up many times. The chain links TRBV5-4 to TRBJ1-2; D ambiguous. Trimming cost V 4 bases and J 2 bases, with 6 bases left between them. The V gene's germline CDR1 is SGHNT and CDR2 YYREEE (reference sequence). The CDR3 runs 12 residues. The CDR3 region is CASSNENYGYTF. The CDR3 DNA reads as TGTGCCAGCAGCAACGAAAACTATGGCTACACCTTC.

Details on this clonotype: A read error is possible here, since a much larger clone lies one base away. The rearrangement joins TRBV10-1 to TRBJ1-2; D not resolved. V was clipped by 4 bases and J by 2 bases, with 20 bases between them. Germline V gives CDR1 WNHNN, CDR2 SYGVQD (reference sequence). CDR3 length equals 17 residues. The CDR3: CASSVTLRSRKNYGYTF. CDR3 DNA sequence: TGCGCCAGCAGTGTCACTTTAAGATCGCGAAAGAACTATGGCTACACCTTC.

As regards this clonotype: The junction departs from germline at one end; a sequencing error may be responsible. J is TRBJ2-1 and V is TRBV20-1, with TRBD2 matching over 9 bases. This CDR3 is built from 15 residues. Germline V gene lookup returns CDR1 DFQATT and CDR2 SNEGSKA (reference sequence). In nucleotides, the CDR3 is TGCAGTGCTAGCCAGACTAGCGGACCTCACAATGAGCGGTTCTTC. This encodes CSASQTSGPHNERFF.

This clonotype was recorded many times. The J gene is TRBJ2-7, the V gene TRBV6-5, with D perhaps matching TRBD1 (5 bases). Germline V CDR1 and CDR2: MNHEY, SVGAGI. The CDR3 has 15 amino acids. The V end lost 4 bases, the J end lost 2 bases, and 15 bases lay between the germline ends. CDR3 amino acids: CASSFKRGSPYEQYF. Here the CDR3 DNA reads TGTGCCAGCAGTTTCAAAAGGGGATCCCCCTACGAGCAGTACTTC.

This clonotype was detected ten times or more. DNA for the CDR3: TGTGCCAGCAGTATTTGGGGGCCTTACGGAAAGACCTATGGCTACACCTTC. Its protein product is CASSIWGPYGKTYGYTF. The chain has TRBV6-9 and TRBJ1-2; tentatively, D is TRBD1 (6 bases). The CDR3 length is 17 residues. Trimming cost V 5 bases and J 4 bases, with 23 bases left between them. From germline, CDR1 is MNHGY and CDR2 SVAAGI.

Points on this clonotype: This sequence may be a read error, since a much larger clone differs from it by one base. CDR3 region: CASRKIRTGPTSPLHF. DNA for the CDR3: TGTGCCAGCAGGAAGATTAGGACTGGTCCCACGTCACCCCTCCACTTT. The rearrangement links TRBV2 to TRBJ1-6; no clear D. CDR3 size: 16 residues. Trimming took 6 bases from V and 10 from J, leaving 22 bases between them. Germline CDR1 is SNHLY and CDR2 is FYNNEI.

As for this clonotype: Sequence at one end of the junction differs from germline and may be a read error. This sequence joins TRBV6-5 and TRBJ2-7; TRBD1 aligns across 9 bases. This CDR3 contains 14 residues. Germline V gives CDR1 MNHEY, CDR2 SVGAGI. The CDR3 loop is CASSSRQGGNERYF. The CDR3 DNA sequence: TGTGCCAGCAGTTCTCGACAGGGGGGGAACGAGCGGTACTTC.

The table lists this clonotype with many counts. The chain combines TRBV7-9 with TRBJ2-5, with 10 bases matching TRBD1. J was trimmed by 3 bases and V by 5 bases; bases with no gene match: 0. Germline V gene lookup returns CDR1 SEHNR and CDR2 FQNEAQ (reference sequence). This CDR3 spans 13 amino acids. The CDR3 region has the DNA TGTGCCAGCAGCGGACAGGGGGAAGAGACCCAGTACTTC. Protein: CASSGQGEETQYF.

The table lists this clonotype with a count of one. A much larger clone differs from this one at a single base, so this may be a read error. This chain uses TRBV7-2 with TRBJ2-5, with 12 nucleotides matching TRBD1. Germline assignment: CDR1 SGHTA and CDR2 FQGNSA. The CDR3 loop spans 14 amino acids. Losses at the gene ends were 6 bases for V and 11 bases for J; bases not matched to a gene: 10. CDR3 region: CASRSGTGGYGQYF. DNA of the CDR3: TGTGCCAGCAGATCCGGGACAGGGGGCTACGGGCAGTACTTC.

For this clonotype: A junction end diverges from the germline sequence, so it may reflect a read error. This chain links TRBV5-1 with TRBJ2-1, with TRBD2 matching 11 bases. CDR3 length: 16 residues. Looked up from germline, CDR1 is SGHRS and CDR2 is YFSETQ. The CDR3: CASSETSGVQGNEQLF. Written as DNA, the CDR3 is TGCGCCAGCAGCGAGACTAGCGGGGTGCAAGGAAATGAGCAGCTCTTC.

This clonotype occurred a few times. The chain joins TRBV21-1 to TRBJ2-3; no DNA check was done on the table's D call, TRBD1. TRBV21-1 is tagged as a pseudogene. The CDR3 totals 17 residues. As DNA, the CDR3 is TGTGCCAGCAGGGGGCGTTTAGCTACAGTCATGCAAGATACGCAGTATTTT. This codes for CASRGRLATVMQDTQYF.

This clonotype was observed many times. The genes are TRBV11-2 and TRBJ2-7; D is unclear. There are 13 residues in the CDR3. V gave up 5 bases and J gave up 1 base, with 9 bases separating them. Germline V gives CDR1 SGHAT, CDR2 FQNNGV. The DNA for the CDR3 is TGTGCCAGCAGCCCACGGAGATCCTACGAGCAGTACTTC. Translating gives CASSPRRSYEQYF.